This T cell receptor beta chain emerged from a study of cytomegalovirus exposure and HLA in healthy donors. Study-wide points: Some segments of the V type, notably TRBV6-2 and TRBV6-3, were excluded as indistinguishable.

Looked up from germline, CDR1 is SGHRS and CDR2 is YFSETQ. V lost 5 bases, J lost 0 bases, and 6 bases stayed unmatched. The CDR3 totals 16 residues. The PCR employed 60 Vbeta primers together with 13 Jbeta primers. Only in-frame clones appear in the TCRdb table, and some are missing; sequencing was by immunoSEQ multiplex PCR. The sample includes 150,000 to 200,000 clones, roughly 80% of them seen just once. With regard to this clone: Antigen specificity is unknown.

This TCR was recovered from a male donor in good health and CMV-seronegative. V is TRBV5-1 and J is TRBJ2-7, with 12 bases lining up with TRBD2. Sequencing input: PBMCs. The CDR3 DNA follows: TGCGCCAGCAGTCCCCTGACTAGCGGGGGCTCCTACGAGCAGTACTTC. This translates into CASSPLTSGGSYEQYF. Full variable domain (rest looked up from reference TRBV5-1 and TRBJ2-7): KAGVTQTPRYLIKTRGQQVTLSCSPISGHRSVSWYQQTPGQGLQFLFEYFSETQRNKGNFPGRFSGRQFSNSRSEMNVSTLELGDSALYLCASSPLTSGGSYEQYFGPGTRLTVT.